This T cell receptor (beta chain) was retrieved from a study of radiotherapy plus CTLA-4 blockade in lung cancer. Overall study context: Objective response was observed in about 19% of patients, and disease control in 31%.

Whole-study findings and limits: Dynamics of early blood T cell clones, together with interferon-beta, were reportedly the best predictors of response. Expansion in blood of tumor-derived TCR clones was seen after radiotherapy plus ipilimumab.

The CDR3 contains 15 residues. The V and J ends lost 5 bases and 0 bases respectively, with 14 bases between them. The germline CDR1 and CDR2 sequences are SQVTM and ANQGSEA. As to this clone: Its specificity is unknown.

Sequencing used immunoSEQ multiplex PCR; TCRdb keeps in-frame clones, though not all of them. The sample holds approximately 57,000 clones, approximately 82% seen once. With ipilimumab providing CTLA-4 blockade, focal radiation was administered to patients who had chemo-refractory metastatic non-small-cell lung cancer. This TCR derives from a human donor with non-small cell lung cancer whose response to radiotherapy plus ipilimumab could not be evaluated. The chain employs TRBV29-1 and TRBJ1-5; D perhaps matches TRBD1 (6 bases). Here the sequenced sample was peripheral blood, taken from a patient treated with radiotherapy plus ipilimumab. Here the CDR3 reads CSVQQSGDSNQPQHF. CDR3 nucleotides: TGCAGCGTTCAACAGTCAGGGGATAGCAATCAGCCCCAGCATTTT.